This T cell receptor (beta chain) emerged from a study of shared clonotypes between healthy human individuals. Method: immunoSEQ multiplex PCR; TCRdb's copy keeps in-frame clones and lacks some. Seen here are 2 million to 2.5 million clones, more than 80% observed once, and the top ten hold 0.39%. Germline V gene data show CDR1 as MDHEN and CDR2 as SYDVKM. V shed 6 bases and J 4 bases; nucleotides not matched to a gene: 8. The CDR3 length is 15 residues. The chain combines TRBV28 with TRBJ2-3; 9 nucleotides match TRBD2. The sample was naive CD4+ T cells from PBMCs. Stated subset: CD45RA+ positively selected. The receptor comes from a man younger than 30 in good health. Some clones in this sample may be carry-over from other donors' samples. CDR3 DNA sequence: TGTGCCAGCAGAATAGCGGGAGCTTCCTCAGATACGCAGTATTTT. It is translated as CASRIAGASSDTQYF.